This paragraph covers one T cell receptor (beta chain) sequence. Measured with immunoSEQ multiplex PCR; TCRdb has only the in-frame clones, and not every one. The data show tens of thousands of clones, approximately 91% seen once. The data originate from a study of T cells after somatic rescue of genetic block. Trimming removed 0 bases from V and 1 base from J, with 15 bases in between. This CDR3 contains 17 residues. CDR1 and CDR2 from the germline V gene are MNHEY and SMNVEV (reference sequence). This TCR was recovered from a young man. Material: peripheral blood mononuclear cells (PBMCs). The rearrangement joins TRBV27 to TRBJ1-1; the D is unclear. The CDR3 nucleotides are TGTGCCAGCAGTTTATCGCTCGTGGCATTAACGAACACTGAAGCTTTCTTT. Translation gives CASSLSLVALTNTEAFF.